A selection of T cell receptor beta chains follows, all from one sample in a study. Each CDR3 protein is one row after TCRdb ran MiXCR on the 5' RACE reads. The repertoire includes about 800 distinct CDR3 sequences, roughly 10% of them detected once, and under 30% sits in the top ten. Sequencing was performed on total memory T cells from blood PBMCs. These receptors were obtained from a male donor with HIV. CDR3s include the opening cysteine and the closing phenylalanine or tryptophan. The D gene is left open where the match is weak. Size tells how often a clone was seen (once, few, many) or the class of an expanded clone, and some rows leave it out.

v_gene	j_gene	abundance	d_gene	CDR3aa	CDR3nt
TRBV6-1	TRBJ2-7	few	-	CASSQRTGREQYF	TGTGCCAGCAGTCAAAGAACAGGGCGCGAGCAGTACTTC
TRBV7-7	TRBJ2-1	hyperexpanded	TRBD2	CASSLAGRGSNEQFF	TGTGCTAGCAGCTTAGCTGGGCGGGGGTCCAATGAGCAGTTCTTC
TRBV30	TRBJ1-1	few	TRBD1	CAGDRANTEAFF	TGTGCCGGGGACAGGGCGAACACTGAAGCTTTCTTT
TRBV6-2/TRBV6-3	TRBJ2-3	-	-	CASSSVGPVTSYTQYF	TGTGCCAGCAGTTCCGTTGGACCCGTCACAAGCTATACGCAGTATTTT
TRBV20-1	TRBJ2-3	-	TRBD2	CSARDGAGAEDTQYF	TGCAGTGCTAGAGATGGGGCGGGAGCGGAAGATACGCAGTATTTT
TRBV7-8	TRBJ2-1	-	TRBD2	CASSVAGASSEEQFF	TGTGCCAGCAGCGTAGCGGGGGCCTCCTCGGAAGAGCAGTTCTTC
TRBV20-1	TRBJ2-3	few	TRBD2	CSATSTSGGSTDTQYF	TGCAGTGCTACCTCGACTAGCGGGGGGTCCACAGATACGCAGTATTTT
TRBV28	TRBJ2-3	few	-	CASSSASVPNADTQYF	TGTGCCAGCAGTTCGGCCTCAGTACCCAACGCAGATACGCAGTATTTT
TRBV4-2	TRBJ1-2	-	-	CASSQDFGGPGYGYTF	TGTGCCAGCAGCCAAGATTTCGGGGGCCCTGGCTATGGCTACACCTTC
TRBV10-2	TRBJ1-4	-	-	CASSVDEKLFF	TGCGCCAGCAGTGTTGATGAAAAACTGTTTTTT
TRBV20-1	TRBJ1-1	-	-	CSARGSSWMRMNTEAFF	TGCAGTGCTAGAGGGAGTTCATGGATGCGAATGAACACTGAAGCTTTCTTT
TRBV7-7	TRBJ2-3	large	TRBD1	CASSLTGASTDTQYF	TGTGCCAGCAGCTTAACAGGGGCTAGCACAGATACGCAGTATTTT
TRBV6-5	TRBJ2-1	-	-	CASSYSYRLNNEQFF	TGTGCCAGCAGTTACTCATACAGGTTAAACAATGAGCAGTTCTTC
TRBV6-4	TRBJ1-5	few	-	CASSDRTSQPQHF	TGTGCCAGCAGCGACAGGACCAGTCAGCCCCAGCATTTT
TRBV10-3	TRBJ2-4	few	-	CATSSTKNIQYF	TGTGCCACCTCAAGTACCAAAAACATTCAGTACTTC
TRBV12-3/TRBV12-4	TRBJ2-7	-	-	CASSFRGGSSYEQYF	TGTGCCAGCAGTTTCCGAGGCGGAAGCTCCTACGAGCAGTACTTC
TRBV10-3	TRBJ2-1	large	-	CAISDGTLYNEQFF	TGTGCCATCAGTGATGGGACACTTTACAATGAGCAGTTCTTC
TRBV9	TRBJ2-1	-	-	CASSVKDRVYNEQFF	TGTGCCAGCAGTGTGAAGGACAGAGTTTACAATGAGCAGTTCTTC
TRBV12-3/TRBV12-4	TRBJ1-1	-	-	CASSSMGRGLNTEAFF	TGTGCCAGCAGTTCCATGGGCAGGGGCTTGAACACTGAAGCTTTCTTT
TRBV4-3	TRBJ1-4	-	-	CASSPSGPSEKLFF	TGCGCCAGCAGCCCAAGTGGGCCAAGTGAAAAACTGTTTTTT
TRBV5-1	TRBJ2-7	-	TRBD2	CASTPGLGRSYEQYF	TGCGCCAGCACACCGGGACTAGGACGATCCTACGAGCAGTACTTC
TRBV9	TRBJ2-7	large	TRBD1	CASSGQGAYEQYF	TGTGCCAGCAGCGGACAGGGGGCGTACGAGCAGTACTTC
TRBV6-5	TRBJ1-1	large	-	CASSSPRGDPEAFF	TGTGCCAGCAGTTCCCCCCGAGGGGACCCTGAAGCTTTCTTT
TRBV7-2	TRBJ2-1	large	TRBD2	CASTPSGGGAYEQFF	TGTGCCAGCACCCCTTCGGGCGGGGGGGCCTATGAGCAGTTCTTC
TRBV12-3/TRBV12-4	TRBJ2-5	few	-	CASSLEGTAETQYF	TGTGCCAGCAGTTTAGAGGGGACGGCAGAGACCCAGTACTTC
TRBV20-1	TRBJ2-7	-	-	CSARNLQGSSYEQYF	TGCAGTGCTAGAAATCTGCAGGGCTCCTCCTACGAGCAGTACTTC
TRBV29-1	TRBJ2-1	-	-	CSANHVGGRYNEQFF	TGCAGCGCTAACCACGTGGGGGGGCGGTACAATGAGCAGTTCTTC
TRBV11-1	TRBJ2-7	large	-	CASSMDTYEQYF	TGTGCCAGCAGCATGGACACCTACGAGCAGTACTTC
TRBV15	TRBJ2-1	-	TRBD2	CATSAGLAGPSSYNEQFF	TGTGCCACCAGCGCGGGACTAGCGGGACCCAGCTCCTACAATGAGCAGTTCTTC
TRBV15	TRBJ1-4	large	-	CATSPRLATEKLFF	TGTGCCACCAGCCCCCGATTAGCGACAGAAAAACTGTTTTTT
TRBV5-5	TRBJ1-2	-	TRBD1	CASSPQGADGYTF	TGTGCCAGCAGCCCACAGGGGGCGGATGGCTACACCTTC
TRBV12-3/TRBV12-4	TRBJ2-1	-	-	CASSRGSGRPNNEQFF	TGTGCCAGCAGTAGGGGAAGTGGAAGACCGAACAATGAGCAGTTCTTC
TRBV10-3	TRBJ2-5	few	TRBD1	CAISETGGRETQYF	TGTGCCATCTCAGAGACAGGGGGAAGGGAGACCCAGTACTTC
TRBV6-5	TRBJ2-7	-	-	CASRMGRSSSYEQYF	TGTGCCAGCAGAATGGGAAGATCCAGCTCCTACGAGCAGTACTTC